This passage covers 10 T cell receptor beta chains from one sample sequenced in a study of radiotherapy plus CTLA-4 blockade in lung cancer. TCRdb's copy holds only in-frame clones and misses some; the assay was immunoSEQ multiplex PCR. The sample gives about 57,000 clones, around 79% of which show up once; 16% is in the top ten. Material: peripheral blood, obtained from a patient treated with radiotherapy plus ipilimumab. Receptor source: a human donor with non-small cell lung cancer who had a complete response to radiotherapy plus ipilimumab.

J is TRBJ1-1 and V is TRBV27; TRBD1 agrees at 9 bases. Germline V gene data show CDR1 as MNHEY and CDR2 as SMNVEV (reference sequence). CDR3 size: 13 residues. Trimming removed 6 bases from V and 4 bases from J; junction bases left unmatched: 3. The CDR3 DNA is TGTGCCAGCAGCGTGGGACAGGGCACTGAAGCTTTCTTT. Its translation is CASSVGQGTEAFF.

V gene TRBV5-4 combines with J gene TRBJ1-1, with 7 bases fitting TRBD1. Per germline, CDR1 SGHNT and CDR2 YYREEE (reference sequence). This CDR3 is 15 amino acids long. V lost 4 bases to trimming and J lost 4 bases; unmatched junction nucleotides: 10. This CDR3 reads CASSLGDRVVTEAFF. CDR3 DNA: TGTGCCAGCAGCCTTGGAGACAGGGTTGTCACTGAAGCTTTCTTT.

The gene calls are TRBV2 and TRBJ1-1; D ambiguous. Germline V gene data show CDR1 as SNHLY and CDR2 as FYNNEI. Trimming cost V 7 bases and J 1 base, with 16 bases left between them. This CDR3 has 15 amino acids. The CDR3 nucleotides read TGTGCCAGCACTGCGACTTACGCCGGGAACACTGAAGCTTTCTTT. Protein: CASTATYAGNTEAFF. Combining the CDR3 with reference TRBV2 and TRBJ1-1 gives the whole variable domain EPEVTQTPSHQVTQMGQEVILRCVPISNHLYFYWYRQILGQKVEFLVSFYNNEISEKSEIFDDQFSVERPDGSNFTLKIRSTKLEDSAMYFCASTATYAGNTEAFFGQGTRLTVV.

The CDR3 protein is CASSAIAGQSFYGYTF. DNA for the CDR3: TGTGCCAGCAGCGCAATCGCGGGACAGTCTTTTTATGGCTACACCTTC. This chain links TRBV11-2 with TRBJ1-2, with 7 bases aligning to TRBD1. In germline, CDR1 is SGHAT, CDR2 FQNNGV. V shed 5 bases, J shed 5 bases, and the junction held 14 bases outside the gene matches. CDR3 length: 16 amino acids.

The chain is built from TRBV7-2 and TRBJ2-5, with 9 positions matching TRBD1. CDR1 and CDR2 from the germline V gene are SGHTA and FQGNSA. V trimming: 2 bases; J trimming: 5 bases; junction bases outside the gene matches: 9. CDR3 length: 16 residues. The CDR3, as DNA: TGTGCCAGCAGCTTAATTTTGGGACAGGGAGGGGAGACCCAGTACTTC. This translates into CASSLILGQGGETQYF.

The V gene is TRBV27, the J gene TRBJ2-3; the D is unclear. Trimming took off 5 bases at V and 0 bases at J, with 9 bases between the two ends. The CDR3 consists of 14 residues. The germline CDR1 and CDR2 sequences are MNHEY and SMNVEV (reference sequence). The CDR3 region is CASSHPTSTDTQYF. CDR3 DNA sequence: TGTGCCAGCAGTCATCCGACTAGCACAGATACGCAGTATTTT.

This sequence joins TRBV7-9 and TRBJ2-5; 7 bases map to TRBD1. The CDR3 runs 13 residues. V shed 4 bases and J 5 bases; nucleotides not matched to a gene: 4. Per germline, CDR1 SEHNR and CDR2 FQNEAQ (reference sequence). The CDR3 sequence is CASSWGQWETQYF. CDR3 in DNA: TGTGCCAGCAGCTGGGGACAGTGGGAGACCCAGTACTTC.

In nucleotides, the CDR3 is TGTGCCAGCAGTCGAATTATGTCTAGCGGAACCTACAATGAGCAGTTCTTC. Its protein is CASSRIMSSGTYNEQFF. The chain uses TRBV7-8 and TRBJ2-1; 7 bases are shared with TRBD2. This CDR3 is 17 amino acids long. After removal of 6 bases from V and 2 bases from J, the junction contained 13 bases not matched to a gene. CDR1 SGHVS and CDR2 FQNEAQ come from the germline V gene.

The chain is built from TRBV5-1 and TRBJ1-4, with D possibly being TRBD1 (5 bases). Germline V gene data show CDR1 as SGHRS and CDR2 as YFSETQ. V was cut by 0 bases and J by 7 bases, with 13 bases left in between. CDR3 size: 15 residues. The CDR3 region is CASSLAGGIVEKLFF. The CDR3 DNA is TGCGCCAGCAGCTTGGCGGGGGGGATCGTTGAAAAACTGTTTTTT.

Concerning this clone: This could be a read error, since a much larger clone is one nucleotide away. The rearrangement links TRBV5-5 to TRBJ2-5; TRBD1 might be the D (6 bases). The germline gives CDR1 SGHKS, CDR2 YYEKEE (reference sequence). V was pared by 2 bases and J by 2 bases, with 7 bases between. This CDR3 is built from 13 residues. The CDR3 reads CASSLGQQETQYF. The CDR3 region has the DNA TGTGCCAGCAGCTTAGGACAGCAAGAGACCCAGTACTTC.